This TCR beta chain was observed in a study of T cells of healthy individuals. The ends lost 6 bases at V and 8 bases at J; junction bases unmatched: 13. There are 14 residues in the CDR3. CDR1 is DFQATT, CDR2 SNEGSKA, per germline (reference sequence). Each CDR3 protein gets one entry after TCRdb re-called the 5' RACE reads with MiXCR. The data contain 85,000 to 100,000 distinct CDR3 sequences, roughly a sixth of them singletons. This clonotype was counted ten times or more. This sequence originates from a human donor in good health. The chain recombines TRBV20-1 with TRBJ2-1; 7 bases agree with TRBD2. The CDR3 region has the DNA TGCAGTGCCGTTGGACTAGTCGATATCTATGAGCAGTTCTTC. Its protein is CSAVGLVDIYEQFF.